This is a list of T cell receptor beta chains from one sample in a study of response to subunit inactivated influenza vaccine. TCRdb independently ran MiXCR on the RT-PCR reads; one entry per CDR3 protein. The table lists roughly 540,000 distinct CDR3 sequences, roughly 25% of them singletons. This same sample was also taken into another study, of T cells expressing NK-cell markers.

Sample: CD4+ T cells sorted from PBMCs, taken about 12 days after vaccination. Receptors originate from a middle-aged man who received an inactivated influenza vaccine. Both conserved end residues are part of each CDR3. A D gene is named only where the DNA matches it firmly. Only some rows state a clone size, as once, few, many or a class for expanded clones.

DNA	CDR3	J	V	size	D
TGTGCCACCAGCAGAGATCTTACCACGACGTCCCAGAGGTACTTC	CATSRDLTTTSQRYF	TRBJ2-4	TRBV15	-	-
TGCAGTGCTACACCTCAAACGGGCTCACCCCTCCACTTT	CSATPQTGSPLHF	TRBJ1-6	TRBV20-1	-	-
TGCGCCAGCAGCCCCGTTGGGGGCGGCAATCAGCCCCAGCATTTT	CASSPVGGGNQPQHF	TRBJ1-5	TRBV5-1	-	-
TGTGCCAGCAGCCAAGATCATAGGGAGCAGCGGTTTTTT	CASSQDHREQRFF	TRBJ1-1	TRBV3-1	few	-
TGTGCCAGCACCCTACTAGCGGGGGATGGGTACACCGGGGAGCTGTTTTTT	CASTLLAGDGYTGELFF	TRBJ2-2	TRBV12-3/TRBV12-4	few	TRBD2
TGCGCCAGCAGTCAAAGGGACGGGACATACACTAGCACAGATACGCAGTATTTT	CASSQRDGTYTSTDTQYF	TRBJ2-3	TRBV23-1	-	-
TGCAGTGCTAGATTTCCTCAAACCTACGAGCAGTACTTC	CSARFPQTYEQYF	TRBJ2-7	TRBV20-1	-	-
TGCGCCAGCAGCCGAGGCCCCCCCGTCGCAGGGGCCGAGACCAAAAACATTCAGTACTTC	CASSRGPPVAGAETKNIQYF	TRBJ2-4	TRBV4-1	few	-
TGCAGCGTTGAAGATGGGAGCAGTCTAAACACCTTC	CSVEDGSSLNTF	TRBJ1-2	TRBV29-1	-	-
TGTGCCAGCAGTTTAGGGGACCGAGGACGAGCTTTCTTT	CASSLGDRGRAFF	TRBJ1-1	TRBV12-3/TRBV12-4	-	-
TGTGCCAGCAGCGAGGGAGCTAATGATGGAAAACTGTTTTTT	CASSEGANDGKLFF	TRBJ1-4	TRBV9	-	-
TGTGCCAGCAGCTTAGCGACAGGGGTGGATGAAGCTTTCTTT	CASSLATGVDEAFF	TRBJ1-1	TRBV11-1	-	TRBD1